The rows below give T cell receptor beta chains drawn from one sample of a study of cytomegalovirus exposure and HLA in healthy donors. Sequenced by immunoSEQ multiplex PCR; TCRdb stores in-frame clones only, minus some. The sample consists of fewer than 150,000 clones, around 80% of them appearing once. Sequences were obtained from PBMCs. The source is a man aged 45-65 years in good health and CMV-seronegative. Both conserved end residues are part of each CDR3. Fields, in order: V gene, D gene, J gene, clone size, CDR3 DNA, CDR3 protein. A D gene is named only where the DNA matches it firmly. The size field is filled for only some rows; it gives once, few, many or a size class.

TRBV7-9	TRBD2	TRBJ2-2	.	TGTGCCAGCAGCCCGCCGGGGAGCGGGAAAAACACCGGGGAGCTGTTTTTT	CASSPPGSGKNTGELFF
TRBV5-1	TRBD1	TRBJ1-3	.	TGCGCCAGCAGCATTGCCGGGACAGCTGGAAACACCATATATTTT	CASSIAGTAGNTIYF
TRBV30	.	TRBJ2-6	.	TGTGCCTGGAATAGAAAGATTGCTGGGGCCAACGTCCTGACTTTC	CAWNRKIAGANVLTF
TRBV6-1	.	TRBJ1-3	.	TGTGCCAGCAGTCCGGGAACCTCTGGAAACACCATATATTTT	CASSPGTSGNTIYF
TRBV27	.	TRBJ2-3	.	TGTGCCAGCAGGCCGGAGCTAGCACAAGGAGTAGCAGATACGCAGTATTTT	CASRPELAQGVADTQYF
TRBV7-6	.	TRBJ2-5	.	TGTGCCAGCAGCCCGCTGGGGGGTAAAGAGACCCAGTACTTC	CASSPLGGKETQYF
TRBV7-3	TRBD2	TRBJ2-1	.	TGTGCCAGCAGCCCGGGACTAGCGTTCTACAATGAGCAGTTCTTC	CASSPGLAFYNEQFF
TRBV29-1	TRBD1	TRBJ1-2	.	TGCAGCGTTGAAGAGGCAGGGGGCCTAAACTATGGCTACACCTTC	CSVEEAGGLNYGYTF
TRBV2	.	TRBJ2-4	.	TGTGCCAGCAGAGCCCGCACCGGAGGGAAAAACATTCAGTACTTC	CASRARTGGKNIQYF
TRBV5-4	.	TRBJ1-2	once	TGTGCCAGCAGCTTGTTATCTAACTATGGCTACACCTTC	CASSLLSNYGYTF
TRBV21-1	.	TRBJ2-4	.	TGTACAAAGGGGGACAGGGGGCGGGAAAACATTCAGTACTTC	CTKGDRGRENIQYF
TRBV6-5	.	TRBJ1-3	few	TGTGCCAGCAGCTCCCGGGCAGGGGGAAACACCATATATTTT	CASSSRAGGNTIYF
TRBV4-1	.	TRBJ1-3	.	TGCGCCAGCAGCCACCCCGGGAGGGGCACTTCGGGAGGAAACACCATATATTTT	CASSHPGRGTSGGNTIYF
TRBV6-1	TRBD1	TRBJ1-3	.	TGTGCCAGCAGCCTCGACAGGGTGTTGAACACCATATATTTT	CASSLDRVLNTIYF
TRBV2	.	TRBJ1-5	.	TGTGCCAGCAGTGATTGGCAGGGTAAGCAGCCCCAGCATTTT	CASSDWQGKQPQHF
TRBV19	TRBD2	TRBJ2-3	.	TGTGCCAGTAGTAGGACTTTAGCGGGGGCCACAGATACGCAGTATTTT	CASSRTLAGATDTQYF
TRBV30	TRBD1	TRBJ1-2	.	TGTGCCTGGAGTCCCGGGGACAGTTATGGCTACACCTTC	CAWSPGDSYGYTF
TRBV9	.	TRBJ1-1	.	TGTGCCAGCAGCGTAGAGGGAGGGGCGGTCACTGAAGCTTTCTTT	CASSVEGGAVTEAFF
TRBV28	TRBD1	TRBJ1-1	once	TGTGCCAGCAGTACAGGGGCTATGAACACTGAAGCTTTCTTT	CASSTGAMNTEAFF
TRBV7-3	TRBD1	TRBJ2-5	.	TGTGCCAGCAGCCTTACGGGACAGCGGATAGAGACCCAGTACTTC	CASSLTGQRIETQYF
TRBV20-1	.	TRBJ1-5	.	TGCAGTGCTAGAGATTATGCAGGGGAGCATTTT	CSARDYAGEHF
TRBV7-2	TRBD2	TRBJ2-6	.	TGTGCCAGCAGCCTCCGGAAGCGGGGGGCCGCTTGGGGGGCCAACGTCCTGACTTTC	CASSLRKRGAAWGANVLTF
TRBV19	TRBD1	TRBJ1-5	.	TGTGCCAGTAGCCGCGCAGCCGGGACAGGAGGCAATCAGCCCCAGCATTTT	CASSRAAGTGGNQPQHF
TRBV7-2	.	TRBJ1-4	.	TGTGCCAGCAGCCTGAGTCGGGGGGTCCCTTGGGATGAAAAACTGTTTTTT	CASSLSRGVPWDEKLFF
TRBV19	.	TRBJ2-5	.	TGTGCCAGTAGTATATGGGGGGACAGTCAGCAGACCCAGTACTTC	CASSIWGDSQQTQYF
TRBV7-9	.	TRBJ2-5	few	TGTGCCAGCAGCGCATCCAGGGTCGGGGAGACCCAGTACTTC	CASSASRVGETQYF